The entry below gives a single TCR beta chain sequence along with its context. Its matching antigen is unknown. The CDR3 runs to 16 residues. V lost 5 bases and J lost 2; bases outside the gene matches: 4. Looked up from germline, CDR1 is MGHRA and CDR2 is YSYEKL. The sample is drawn from a study of cytotoxic CD8 clonotypes in ibrutinib-treated CLL. For the study at large: For this cohort, patients were about a dozen relapsed/refractory and under 16 treatment-naive, while under 18 were IGHV unmutated.

Libraries were prepared by immunoSEQ multiplex PCR; TCRdb keeps only in-frame clonotypes and omits some of them. Seen here are more than 110,000 clones, around 80% observed once, and the top ten hold approximately 7.6%. The study, taken as a whole, reports: Upon ibrutinib response clonality rose, and upon progression it fell back toward baseline. Circulating CD8+ T-cell counts were tracked by baseline clonality, which exceeded that of age-matched healthy donors.

V is TRBV4-1 and J is TRBJ1-6; 9 nucleotides agree with TRBD1. Sample: PBMCs, taken after 36 months of ibrutinib treatment. This TCR came from a human donor with chronic lymphocytic leukemia. The CDR3 loop reads CASSKTGGTYNSPLHF. The DNA of the CDR3 is TGCGCCAGCAGCAAGACAGGGGGAACCTATAATTCACCCCTCCACTTT.